This T cell receptor beta chain was recorded in a study of shared clonotypes between healthy human individuals. The study, taken as a whole, reports: Read depth was anticipated to influence clonotype sharing among donors. Naive subsets typically showed greater estimated richness than memory subsets. The rarefaction results pointed to incomplete sorted-subset sequencing despite large depth.

About this clone: Its antigen is as yet unknown. The sample contains more than one DNA sequence encoding this CDR3.

The data were produced by immunoSEQ multiplex PCR, yet TCRdb's version contains in-frame clones alone and is incomplete. The sample contains fewer than 1.8 million clones, approximately 98.5% of which appear only once. Trimming removed 0 bases at V and 4 bases at J, with 8 bases between. This CDR3 has 14 amino acids. Germline lookup yields CDR1 SGHNT and CDR2 YYREEE (reference sequence). The genes are TRBV5-4 and TRBJ1-5; unclear D gene. Sequencing input: naive CD4+ T cells sorted from blood. As for subset: CD45RA+ positively selected. The receptor comes from a man aged 25 to 40 in good health. The CDR3 DNA is TGTGCCAGCAGCTTGGGAGGGCAAAATCAGCCCCAGCATTTT. Translation: CASSLGGQNQPQHF. Supplemented by reference TRBV5-4 and TRBJ1-5, the full variable domain reads ETGVTQSPTHLIKTRGQQVTLRCSSQSGHNTVSWYQQALGQGPQFIFQYYREEENGRGNFPPRFSGLQFPNYSSELNVNALELDDSALYLCASSLGGQNQPQHFGDGTRLSIL.